This T cell receptor beta chain was recorded in a study of T cell responses to AZD1222 COVID-19 vaccine. Study as a whole: Pooling was applied to second doses at about 4 or about 12 weeks.

Study-wide findings and caveats: Repertoires were obtained solely post-peak T cell response.

Regarding this clone: Its specificity is unknown.

The ends were cut back, 4 bases at V and 4 bases at J, with 5 bases in the middle. This CDR3 region has 12 residues. The germline CDR1 and CDR2 sequences are LNHNV and YYDKDF (reference sequence). The table came from immunoSEQ multiplex PCR; TCRdb's copy has only in-frame clones and leaves some out. The table records under 150,000 clones, 90% to 95% of them present only once. This clonotype was obtained from an adult in good health. The sample here was peripheral blood, taken on day 0 of AZD1222 vaccination. The chain recombines TRBV15 with TRBJ1-5; D is unresolved. The CDR3 DNA reads TGTGCCACCAGCATGCTAAATCAGCCCCAGCATTTT. Its translation is CATSMLNQPQHF.